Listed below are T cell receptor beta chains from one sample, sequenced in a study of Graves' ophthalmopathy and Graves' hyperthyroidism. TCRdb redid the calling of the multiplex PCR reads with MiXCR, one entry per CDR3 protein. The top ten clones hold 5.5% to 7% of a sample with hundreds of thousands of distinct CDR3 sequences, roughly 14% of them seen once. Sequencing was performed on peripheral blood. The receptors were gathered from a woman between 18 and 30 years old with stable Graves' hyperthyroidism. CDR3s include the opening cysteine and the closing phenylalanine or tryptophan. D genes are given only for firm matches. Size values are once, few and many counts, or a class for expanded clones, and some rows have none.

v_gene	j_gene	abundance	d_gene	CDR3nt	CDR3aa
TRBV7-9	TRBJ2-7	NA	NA	TGTGCCAGCAGCTTACCGGCCGGGACAAAGTACTTC	CASSLPAGTKYF
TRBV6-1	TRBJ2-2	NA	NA	TGTGCCAGCAGTGAAGCGCTTCGGGCGGGCGCAAACACCGGGGAGCTGTTTTTT	CASSEALRAGANTGELFF
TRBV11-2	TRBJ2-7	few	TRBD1	TGTGCCAGCAGCTTTACCGGGACAGGGTTCTACGAGCAGTACTTC	CASSFTGTGFYEQYF
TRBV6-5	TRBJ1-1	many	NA	TGTGCCAGCACCCATAGAGGAAACACTGAAGCTTTCTTT	CASTHRGNTEAFF
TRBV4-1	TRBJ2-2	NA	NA	TGCGCCAGCAGCCAAGGACCCGGGTGGGGCACCGGGGAGCTGTTTTTT	CASSQGPGWGTGELFF
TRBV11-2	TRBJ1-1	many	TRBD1	TGTGCCAGCAGCTCGCGATTAAGGACAGGGGGCCCTGAAGCTTTCTTT	CASSSRLRTGGPEAFF
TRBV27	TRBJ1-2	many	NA	TGTGCCAGCAGTCCCATCGGGGGAGGGATTTATGGCTACACCTTC	CASSPIGGGIYGYTF
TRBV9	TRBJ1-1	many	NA	TGTGCCAGCACGACGGGCGGGAACACTGAAGCTTTCTTT	CASTTGGNTEAFF
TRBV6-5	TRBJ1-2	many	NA	TGTGCCAGCAGTTCCTCGGGAGTTGAGGGCTACACCTTC	CASSSSGVEGYTF
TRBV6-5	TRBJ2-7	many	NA	TGTGCCAGCAGGCGGACCCGAAGCGAGCAGTACTTC	CASRRTRSEQYF
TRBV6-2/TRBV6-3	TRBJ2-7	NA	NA	TGTGCCAGCAGTTACACTAGTGGCTACGAGCAGTACTTC	CASSYTSGYEQYF
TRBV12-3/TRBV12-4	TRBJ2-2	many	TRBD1	TGTGCCAGCAGTTTCCGGGACAGGGGGGCCGGGGAGCTGTTTTTT	CASSFRDRGAGELFF
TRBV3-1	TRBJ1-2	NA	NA	TGTGCCAGCAGCCAAGTCCCCGGACAGCCTTCAGGCTACACCTTC	CASSQVPGQPSGYTF
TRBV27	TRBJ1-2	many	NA	TGTGCCAGCAGTTTTGGTGGGAACTATGGCTACACCTTC	CASSFGGNYGYTF
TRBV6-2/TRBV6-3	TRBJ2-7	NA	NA	TGTGCCAGCAGTTCTCCGGGACTTGGATACGAGCAGTACTTC	CASSSPGLGYEQYF
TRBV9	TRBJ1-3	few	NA	TGTGCCAGCAGCGTAGAAGGCTCTGGAAACACCATATATTTT	CASSVEGSGNTIYF
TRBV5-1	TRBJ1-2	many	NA	TGCGCCAGCAGCTTGGACGGCAGGGGTGGCTACACCTTC	CASSLDGRGGYTF
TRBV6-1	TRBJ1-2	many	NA	TGTGCCAGCAGTGAGGACCTCGACATCTATGGCTACACCTTC	CASSEDLDIYGYTF
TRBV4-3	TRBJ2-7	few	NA	TGCGCCAGCAGCCCTAGGGGCGAGGGGCCCTACGAGCAGTACTTC	CASSPRGEGPYEQYF
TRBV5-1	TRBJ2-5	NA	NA	TGCGCCAGCAGCTTGGCGGGCGAAGGGACCCAGTACTTC	CASSLAGEGTQYF
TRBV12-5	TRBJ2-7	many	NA	TGTGCTAGTGGTTTGAGGCTAGCCTCCAGTCGATCCTACGAGCAGTACTTC	CASGLRLASSRSYEQYF
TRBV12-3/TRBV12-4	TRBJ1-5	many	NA	TGTGCCAGCAGCCCCTCCCCTCAGCCCCAGCATTTT	CASSPSPQPQHF
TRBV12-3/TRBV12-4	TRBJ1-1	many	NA	TGTGCCAGCAGCCCGGGCGTCTTGGGAGCTTTCTTT	CASSPGVLGAFF
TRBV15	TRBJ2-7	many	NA	TGTGCCACCAGCACCGGACACGAGCAGTACTTC	CATSTGHEQYF
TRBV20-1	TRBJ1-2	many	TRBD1	TGCAGTGCGGTACGGGACAGCCCTAACTATGGCTACACCTTC	CSAVRDSPNYGYTF
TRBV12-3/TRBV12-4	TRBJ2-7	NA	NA	TGTGCCAGCAGTTCCTCCGGGGGCCTCTACGAGCAGTACTTC	CASSSSGGLYEQYF
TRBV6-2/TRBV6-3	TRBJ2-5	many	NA	TGTGCCAGCAGTTACCGGGACGACCCAGAGACCCAGTACTTC	CASSYRDDPETQYF
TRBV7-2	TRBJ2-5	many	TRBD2	TGTGCCAGCAGCTTGAGACGGGGGGGTTGGGAGACCCAGTACTTC	CASSLRRGGWETQYF
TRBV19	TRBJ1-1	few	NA	TGTGCCAGTAGTAAGTTGGATGAAGCTTTCTTT	CASSKLDEAFF
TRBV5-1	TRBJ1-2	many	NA	TGCGCCAGCAGCTTAGAGGGATCCAACTATGGCTACACCTTC	CASSLEGSNYGYTF
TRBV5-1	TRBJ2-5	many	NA	TGCGCCAGCAGCTTGGCCAGCTTAAGGGAGACCCAGTACTTC	CASSLASLRETQYF
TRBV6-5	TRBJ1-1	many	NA	TGTGCCAGCAGTTCTCTGAAAGGGGTTGGGAACACTGAAGCTTTCTTT	CASSSLKGVGNTEAFF
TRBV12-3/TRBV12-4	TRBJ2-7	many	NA	TGTGCCAGCAGCAAAGGTAGTGGCGAGCAGTACTTC	CASSKGSGEQYF
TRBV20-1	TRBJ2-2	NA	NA	TGCAGTGCTAGACCCGGGGTCTCAACCGGGGAGCTGTTTTTT	CSARPGVSTGELFF
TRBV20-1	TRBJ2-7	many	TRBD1	TGCAGTGCTAGGGTTCCGGGACAGGGCCCCTACGAGCAGTACTTC	CSARVPGQGPYEQYF
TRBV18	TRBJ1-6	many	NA	TGTGCCAGCTCACCTAAAGGGAATTCACCCCTCCACTTT	CASSPKGNSPLHF
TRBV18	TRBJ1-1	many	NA	TGTGCCAGCAGCCCTCTCGACAGGAACACTGAAGCTTTCTTT	CASSPLDRNTEAFF
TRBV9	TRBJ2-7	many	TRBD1	TGTGCCAGCAGCGTAGCTGCAGGGACAGCCTACGAGCAGTACTTC	CASSVAAGTAYEQYF
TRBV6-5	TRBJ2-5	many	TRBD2	TGTGCCAGCAGTTCCACTAGCGGGGGCCGGGCCCAGTACTTC	CASSSTSGGRAQYF
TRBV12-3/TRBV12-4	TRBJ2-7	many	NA	TGTGCCAGCAGAGACGTAAACGAGCAGTACTTC	CASRDVNEQYF
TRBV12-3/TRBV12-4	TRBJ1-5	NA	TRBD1	TGTGCCAGCAGTCCATCCCGGACAGGGGGCTTCCAGCCCCAGCATTTT	CASSPSRTGGFQPQHF
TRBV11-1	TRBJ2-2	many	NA	TGTGCCAGCAGCGTTTACAGGGAAGTAGGCACCGGGGAGCTGTTTTTT	CASSVYREVGTGELFF
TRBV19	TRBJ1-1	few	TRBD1	TGTGCCACCCTACAGGGGGCTAACACTGGAGCTTTCTTT	CATLQGANTGAFF
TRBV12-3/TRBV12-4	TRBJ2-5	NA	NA	TGTGCCAGCAATTACCTTCGAAATAATAGGGGGGAAAGTCGGGAGACCCAGTACTTC	CASNYLRNNRGESRETQYF
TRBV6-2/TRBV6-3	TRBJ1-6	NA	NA	TGTGCCAGCAGTTCCTTGCACCAGGGGAATAATTCACCCCTCCACTTT	CASSSLHQGNNSPLHF
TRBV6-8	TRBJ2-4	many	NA	TGTGCCAGTGCGGGCATTCAGTACTTC	CASAGIQYF
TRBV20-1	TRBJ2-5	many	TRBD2	TGCAGTGCTGGCGGGTTAGCGGGGGGGCGAGGAGAGACCCAGTACTTC	CSAGGLAGGRGETQYF
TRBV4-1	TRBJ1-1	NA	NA	TGCGCCAGCAGCCAAGGAACCTTTCGGAACCCTGAAGCTTTCTTT	CASSQGTFRNPEAFF
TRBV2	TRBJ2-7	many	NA	TGTGCCACCACCGGGGATAGCTCCTACGAGCAGTACTTC	CATTGDSSYEQYF
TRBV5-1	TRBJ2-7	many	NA	TGCGCCAGCAGTTCGGTACTCCGCGAGCAGTACTTC	CASSSVLREQYF
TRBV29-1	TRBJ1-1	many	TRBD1	TGCAGCGCAGGAGGGCGACAGGGGAACACTGAAGCTTTCTTT	CSAGGRQGNTEAFF
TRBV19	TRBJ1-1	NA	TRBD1	TGTGCCAGTAGTATAATGGCGGCAGGGGGCACTGAAGCTTTCTTT	CASSIMAAGGTEAFF
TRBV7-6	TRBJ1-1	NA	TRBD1	TGTGCCACGGGACAGCCGAACACTGAAGCTTTCTTT	CATGQPNTEAFF